This note documents a single T cell receptor beta chain sequence. The data were obtained in a study of cytomegalovirus exposure and HLA in healthy donors. The CDR3 is 16 amino acids. CDR1 and CDR2 (germline): PRHDT, FYEKMQ (reference sequence). The V end lost 1 base, the J end lost 1 base, and 10 bases lay between the germline ends. Primers for the PCR totalled 60 Vbeta and 13 Jbeta. Repertoires were generated with immunoSEQ multiplex PCR, while TCRdb's copy carries only in-frame clones and drops some. The sample includes under 100,000 clones, about 86% of them seen just once. The sequence was collected from a woman aged 65 to 85 in good health and CMV-seropositive. This chain uses TRBV13 with TRBJ2-2, with D maybe TRBD1 (6 bases). The specimen sequenced was PBMCs. CDR3 coding DNA: TGTGCCAGCAGCTTAGCCCGGGACATGAACACCGGGGAGCTGTTTTTT. This encodes CASSLARDMNTGELFF.